The rows below give T cell receptor beta chains drawn from one sample of a study of cytomegalovirus exposure and HLA in healthy donors. Data came from immunoSEQ multiplex PCR; TCRdb stores just in-frame clones and leaves some out. The sample holds 250,000 to 350,000 clones, about 80% seen once. Sequencing used PBMCs. The receptors derive from a girl under 10 years old in good health and CMV-seronegative. CDR3s include the opening cysteine and the closing phenylalanine or tryptophan. Each record gives: D gene, J gene, CDR3 length, clone size, V gene, CDR3 DNA, CDR3 protein. A D gene is named only where the DNA matches it firmly. Clone size is shown for a subset of rows, as once, few, many or a class of expanded clone.

>.|TRBJ2-3|15|few|TRBV5-6
TGTGCCAGCAGCTTAATCCGGGGGGCCACAGATACGCAGTATTTT
CASSLIRGATDTQYF
>TRBD1|TRBJ1-6|16|.|TRBV27
TGTGCCAGCAGTTTAGCGGACAGGGGTATGTATTCACCCCTCCACTTT
CASSLADRGMYSPLHF
>.|TRBJ2-3|14|.|TRBV9
TGTGCCAGCAGCTCTCGGGACTCCACAGATACGCAGTATTTT
CASSSRDSTDTQYF
>.|TRBJ2-5|13|few|TRBV5-1
TGCGCCAGCAGCTCGCAGGGTCCGAGGACCCAGTACTTC
CASSSQGPRTQYF
>TRBD1|TRBJ1-5|17|.|TRBV19
TGTGCCAGTAAGGGGGGGGGCAGGGGGCTTTCATGGCAGCCCCAGCATTTT
CASKGGGRGLSWQPQHF
>.|TRBJ1-2|14|.|TRBV5-3
TGTGCCAGAAGCTTGCTAGGCAGGGATATTGGCTACACCTTC
CARSLLGRDIGYTF
>TRBD1|TRBJ2-7|13|.|TRBV28
TGTGCCAGCAGTCCGGGACAGATCTACGAGCAGTACTTC
CASSPGQIYEQYF
>.|TRBJ2-7|13|.|TRBV5-1
TGCGCCAGCAGCATTGAGGGTCTCTACGAGCAGTACTTC
CASSIEGLYEQYF
>.|TRBJ1-5|13|.|TRBV28
TGTGCCAGCAGAAGTCGAGTGTATCAGCCCCAGCATTTT
CASRSRVYQPQHF
>.|TRBJ1-1|12|.|TRBV13
TGTGCCAGCAGAGGAGCCGGGACAGAAGCTTTCTTT
CASRGAGTEAFF
>TRBD2|TRBJ2-3|14|.|TRBV19
TGTGCCAGTAGCACTAGCGCCTACACAGATACGCAGTATTTT
CASSTSAYTDTQYF
>.|TRBJ1-2|11|.|TRBV9
TGTGCCAGCAGAGACACCGGTGGCTACACCTTC
CASRDTGGYTF
>.|TRBJ1-1|14|.|TRBV7-2
TGTGCCAGCAGCTTAGCAGGGGTGAACACTGAAGCTTTCTTT
CASSLAGVNTEAFF
>TRBD2|TRBJ2-1|14|once|TRBV2
TGTGCCAGCAGACTAGCGGGGGACCAATATGAGCAGTTCTTC
CASRLAGDQYEQFF
>.|TRBJ1-4|13|.|TRBV29-1
TGCAGCGGAGTGGGGAGGGCTGGTGAAAAACTGTTTTTT
CSGVGRAGEKLFF
>.|TRBJ2-5|14|few|TRBV7-7
TGTGCCAGCAGCCCCCCGGGTTACCAAGAGACCCAGTACTTC
CASSPPGYQETQYF
>.|TRBJ2-5|13|.|TRBV29-1
TGCAGCAGCGGAGGGATTAGCATGGAGACCCAGTACTTC
CSSGGISMETQYF
>.|TRBJ1-5|13|.|TRBV19
TGTGCCAGTACGAGGATCCATAATCAGCCCCAGCATTTT
CASTRIHNQPQHF
>TRBD2|TRBJ2-1|15|.|TRBV5-4
TGTGCCAGCCAATCCGGGACTAGTAATGGCAATGAGCAGTTCTTC
CASQSGTSNGNEQFF
>.|TRBJ1-4|15|.|TRBV5-1
TGCGCCAGCAGCGAGGTGACTACGGGGGGAGAAAAACTGTTTTTT
CASSEVTTGGEKLFF
>TRBD2|TRBJ2-3|16|.|TRBV7-9
TGTGCCAGCAGCCCACTTCCAGGGACTAGCGGAGATACGCAGTATTTT
CASSPLPGTSGDTQYF
>TRBD1|TRBJ2-6|16|.|TRBV30
TGTGCCTGGAGTGTAAACAGGGGGCGGGGGGCCAACGTCCTGACTTTC
CAWSVNRGRGANVLTF
>TRBD2|TRBJ2-1|15|.|TRBV7-3
TGTGCCAGCAGCTTCGGGGGGGGGCAGGGCAATGAGCAGTTCTTC
CASSFGGGQGNEQFF
>.|TRBJ2-7|14|.|TRBV9
TGTGCCAGCAGCGTAGGTCCCGGGAGCTACGAGCAGTACTTC
CASSVGPGSYEQYF
>.|TRBJ2-7|13|once|TRBV7-3
TGTGCCAGCAGCCTGGACATACACTACGAGCAGTACTTC
CASSLDIHYEQYF
>.|TRBJ2-5|16|.|TRBV5-1
TGCGCCAGCAGCCCTCCAGAAACTACAGGGTTGGAGACCCAGTACTTC
CASSPPETTGLETQYF
>.|TRBJ1-4|14|.|TRBV27
TGTGCCAGCAGTTTACTTTCAAGGGGTGAAAAACTGTTTTTT
CASSLLSRGEKLFF
>TRBD1|TRBJ2-7|14|.|TRBV27
TGTGCCAGCAGTTTAGGGACAGGTTCCTACGAGCAGTACTTC
CASSLGTGSYEQYF
>TRBD1|TRBJ2-7|15|.|TRBV27
TGTGCCAGCAGTCCCGGGACAGGGTTCCCCTACGAGCAGTACTTC
CASSPGTGFPYEQYF
>.|TRBJ1-1|17|.|TRBV5-6
TGTGCCAGCAGCTTTGCGGTAGGGACACAGTCGAACACTGAAGCTTTCTTT
CASSFAVGTQSNTEAFF
>.|TRBJ1-1|12|.|TRBV30
TGTGCCTGGAGCTATACTTGGACTGAAGCTTTCTTT
CAWSYTWTEAFF
>.|TRBJ2-3|13|.|TRBV5-6
TGTGCCAGCAGCTTGGGAGATCAAGATACGCAGTATTTT
CASSLGDQDTQYF
>TRBD1|TRBJ1-6|14|.|TRBV6-5
TGTGCCAGCACCTGGGGACAGGGGAATTCACCCCTCCACTTT
CASTWGQGNSPLHF
>.|TRBJ1-1|15|.|TRBV7-9
TGTGCCAGCAGCTTAATTGAGGGTCTGTCGTCTGAAGCTTTCTTT
CASSLIEGLSSEAFF
>.|TRBJ2-3|13|.|TRBV7-9
TGTGCCAGCAGCTTCAGGGACACAGATACGCAGTATTTT
CASSFRDTDTQYF
>.|TRBJ2-7|16|.|TRBV18
TGTGCCAGCTCCCCTTTGATGCGGACAAGGGCGTCCGAGCAGTACTTC
CASSPLMRTRASEQYF
>.|TRBJ1-1|12|.|TRBV25-1
TGTGCCAGCAGTGAGGGGGGGATAGAAGCTTTCTTT
CASSEGGIEAFF
>TRBD2|TRBJ2-1|15|.|TRBV7-6
TGTGCCAGCAGCTTAACTAGCGGGGGATTGAATGAGCAGTTCTTC
CASSLTSGGLNEQFF
>.|TRBJ1-2|13|.|TRBV28
TGTGCCAGTTGGATGGGCGCTAACTATGGCTACACCTTC
CASWMGANYGYTF
>.|TRBJ2-1|14|.|TRBV5-1
TGCGCCAGCAGCTTGGTATCAGGGGTCGATGAGCAGTTCTTC
CASSLVSGVDEQFF
>.|TRBJ1-6|19|.|TRBV7-4
TGTGCCAGCAGCTCCTCTAGTGGGTCCAAGGGGATCTATAATTCACCCCTCCACTTT
CASSSSSGSKGIYNSPLHF
>TRBD2|TRBJ2-4|18|.|TRBV29-1
TGCAGCGTTGCTTACTGGGGAGCGGGAGGGTCCTTTGATTACATTCAGTACTTC
CSVAYWGAGGSFDYIQYF